These T cell receptor beta chains were read from a single sample in a study of OX40 agonist ivuxolimab in advanced cancers. Sequencing was performed with immunoSEQ multiplex PCR; in TCRdb, only in-frame clones are kept and a portion is missing. The sample shows 5,500 to 7,500 clones, around 84% of them seen only once. Sample: CD4+ or CD8+ T cells sorted from blood, taken in a trial of the OX40 agonist ivuxolimab. The receptor set was obtained from an adult with an advanced solid tumor such as melanoma, head and neck, liver or kidney cancer. CDR3s leave out the opening cysteine and the closing phenylalanine or tryptophan.

CDR3: ASSYGAQSPLH; V: TRBV27
CDR3: ASSQDLLGGLNTEAF; V: TRBV4-2
CDR3: AWRQGARGAV; V: TRBV30
CDR3: ASSPQGSTDTQY; V: TRBV11-2
CDR3: ASRTSGGTTDTQY; V: TRBV6-1
CDR3: ASSLASNQPQH; V: TRBV7-8
CDR3: ASSYGDSYEQY; V: TRBV6-5
CDR3: ASSIGGNTEAF; V: TRBV19
CDR3: ASSSESWASTDTQY; V: TRBV7-8
CDR3: ASSLGEDRPQH; V: TRBV7-9
CDR3: ASSVGAGVNYGYT; V: TRBV9
CDR3: ASSQGTSPSYEQY; V: TRBV4-1
CDR3: ASSFTAGNEQF; V: TRBV27
CDR3: ASSLEGRGPYGYT; V: TRBV11-2
CDR3: ASSPAPHEQY; V: TRBV6-5
CDR3: ASSVRGVQGYGTDTQY; V: TRBV9
CDR3: ASSSANDRYGYT; V: TRBV7-8